The 15 T cell receptor beta chains listed next were all sequenced from one sample in a study of cytomegalovirus exposure and HLA in healthy donors. This PCR relied on a set of 60 Vbeta primers and 13 Jbeta primers. Repertoires were generated with immunoSEQ multiplex PCR, while TCRdb's copy carries only in-frame clones and drops some. In the table there are about 160,000 clones, around 80% of which are singletons. Sequenced: PBMCs. The receptors shown here come from a man aged 40-50 years in good health and CMV-seronegative.

The chain has TRBV29-1 and TRBJ2-7, with 8 bases identical to TRBD1. This CDR3 has 14 residues. Germline-derived CDR1 and CDR2 are SQVTM and ANQGSEA. The V segment lost 4 bases and the J segment 3 bases; nucleotides outside the gene matches: 8. The DNA for the CDR3 is TGCAGCGTTGCGGTGACAGGGGTGGACTACGAGCAGTACTTC. Translated, it gives CSVAVTGVDYEQYF.

V and J are TRBV28 and TRBJ2-3; TRBD2 matches at 10 bases. With V trimmed by 4 bases and J by 3 bases, 4 bases remained unmatched. The CDR3 consists of 15 residues. CDR1 is MDHEN, CDR2 SYDVKM, per germline. In DNA, the CDR3 is TGTGCCAGCAGTTCCGCACTAGCGGGGACAGATACGCAGTATTTT. Encoded protein: CASSSALAGTDTQYF.

This clone showed up just once. The V gene is TRBV7-9, the J gene TRBJ1-4; TRBD1 might be the D (5 bases). The CDR3 contains 13 residues. V was trimmed by 4 bases and J by 12 bases, leaving 15 bases between them. Germline V gene sequence: CDR1 SEHNR, CDR2 FQNEAQ (reference sequence). As DNA, the CDR3 is TGTGCCAGCAGCTCGGACACGCAGTCAGAACTGTTTTTT. This gives the protein CASSSDTQSELFF.

This clone was picked up one time. This chain connects TRBV27 to TRBJ2-1, with D unresolved. Between the trimmed V and J ends, which lost 5 bases and 7 bases, there was a span of 9 bases. CDR3 length: 12 amino acids. Looked up from germline, CDR1 is MNHEY and CDR2 is SMNVEV (reference sequence). CDR3: CASSHYLNEQFF. The CDR3 bases are TGTGCCAGCAGTCACTACCTAAATGAGCAGTTCTTC.

This clone was picked up one time. The chain combines TRBV7-2 with TRBJ2-3; D unclear. Germline-derived CDR1 and CDR2 are SGHTA and FQGNSA. V was clipped by 5 bases and J by 0 bases, with 6 bases between them. The CDR3 length is 13 residues. The CDR3 nucleotides read TGTGCCAGCAGCCTCCCTAGCACAGATACGCAGTATTTT. Residues: CASSLPSTDTQYF.

J is TRBJ2-7 and V is TRBV2; TRBD2 matches 10 bases. Germline CDR1 SNHLY, CDR2 FYNNEI. The V segment lost 6 bases and the J segment 3 bases; nucleotides outside the gene matches: 8. The CDR3 totals 15 residues. This CDR3 reads CASSPGLADYYEQYF. In nucleotides, the CDR3 is TGTGCCAGCAGCCCCGGACTAGCGGATTACTACGAGCAGTACTTC.

On this clone: The germline gene is not matched at one end of the junction; a read error may be the cause. V is TRBV27 and J is TRBJ2-6, with 10 bases matching TRBD2. Germline CDR1 reads MNHEY; CDR2 reads SMNVEV (reference sequence). The CDR3 spans 17 residues. The CDR3 DNA reads TGTGCCAGCAGTTTCGCTAGCGGGAGCTCTGGGGCCAACGGCCTGACTTTC. Its protein is CASSFASGSSGANGLTF.

This clone was recorded a few times. The rearrangement links TRBV6-6 to TRBJ2-3; 7 bases match TRBD2. The CDR3 spans 14 residues. Looked up from germline, CDR1 is MNHNY and CDR2 is SVGAGI (reference sequence). The trim removed 10 bases at V and 2 bases at J, leaving 9 bases unmatched. The CDR3 region is CATASGVVTDTQYF. As DNA, the CDR3 is TGTGCCACGGCAAGCGGGGTAGTCACAGATACGCAGTATTTT.

The chain is built from TRBV6-6 and TRBJ1-5; D is perhaps TRBD2 (6 bases). The J call is in doubt because the DNA end fits TRBJ2-3 better. From germline, CDR1 is MNHNY and CDR2 SVGAGI (reference sequence). The CDR3 consists of 13 residues. CDR3 in amino acids: CAVRGGLDQPQYF. In DNA, the CDR3 is TGTGCCGTAAGGGGAGGTCTTGATCAGCCCCAGTATTTT.

Of note for this clone: An end of the junction does not agree with germline; a read error may underlie this. The chain uses TRBV7-9 and TRBJ2-3; D is unclear. The CDR3 is 14 amino acids. Germline loops: CDR1 SEHNR, CDR2 FQNEAQ (reference sequence). CDR3 bases: TGTTCCAGCAGCGTGGTGAGCGGCACAGATACGCAGTATTTT. This encodes CSSSVVSGTDTQYF.

The chain joins TRBV18 to TRBJ2-3; 8 bases are shared with TRBD2. With V trimmed by 8 bases and J by 0 bases, 4 bases remained unmatched. The CDR3 has 14 amino acids. Per the germline V gene, CDR1 is KGHSH and CDR2 is LQKENI. CDR3 nucleotide sequence: TGTGCCAGCGGTAGCGGGGCTAGCACAGATACGCAGTATTTT. It encodes CASGSGASTDTQYF.

The V gene is TRBV6-5, the J gene TRBJ2-7, with 7 positions matching TRBD1. Germline lookup yields CDR1 MNHEY and CDR2 SVGAGI. The junction had 7 bases not matched to a gene; V was cut back by 6 bases and J by 5 bases. The CDR3 contains 13 residues. CDR3 bases: TGTGCCAGCAGAGCACAGGGGATCAACGAGCAGTACTTC. It specifies CASRAQGINEQYF.

This clone was counted between two and nine times. The chain recombines TRBV10-3 with TRBJ2-7; 9 nucleotides match TRBD1. The CDR3 loop spans 15 amino acids. Trimming cost V 7 bases and J 2 bases; bases outside gene matches: 9. Germline V gives CDR1 ENHRY, CDR2 SYGVKD. CDR3 amino acids: CAITQGQGGTYEQYF. In DNA form, the CDR3 reads TGTGCCATCACCCAGGGACAGGGAGGAACCTACGAGCAGTACTTC.

The V gene is TRBV11-2, the J gene TRBJ2-6; tentative D call: TRBD1 (5 bases). The germline gives CDR1 SGHAT, CDR2 FQNNGV. Trimming took 2 bases from V and 0 from J, leaving 14 bases between them. This CDR3 is built from 18 residues. DNA of the CDR3: TGTGCCAGCAGCTTATACGCAGGGAATCCCTCTGGGGCCAACGTCCTGACTTTC. It encodes CASSLYAGNPSGANVLTF.

This chain's CDR3 is CASSHTTGTGLPEAFF. The CDR3 bases are TGTGCCAGCAGCCACACGACAGGCACCGGTTTGCCTGAAGCTTTCTTT. The J gene is TRBJ1-1, the V gene TRBV4-2; tentatively, D is TRBD1 (6 bases). This CDR3 comprises 16 residues. Trimming shortened V by 3 bases and J by 6 bases, and 20 bases separated the two germline ends. The germline gives CDR1 LGHNA, CDR2 YNFKEQ.